A selection of T cell receptor beta chains follows, all from one sample in a study of T cells after yellow fever vaccination. Each CDR3 protein gets one entry after TCRdb re-called the 5' RACE reads with MiXCR. The sample contains approximately 580,000 distinct CDR3 sequences, about a sixth of which appear only once. This specimen consisted of PBMCs, obtained around 5 days after the first yellow fever vaccination. The source is a man younger than 35 who received the YFV17D yellow fever vaccine. The CDR3 runs from the conserved cysteine through the conserved F or W. The D gene is left open where the match is weak. Clone size is given for some rows only: seen once, a few or many times, or a class if the clone is expanded.

DNA,CDR3,V,size,D,length,J
TGCAGCGTTGAAGGCAGGGCGAACACTGAAGCTTTCTTT,CSVEGRANTEAFF,TRBV29-1,.,.,13,TRBJ1-1
TGTGCCAGCAGTTCCTCAGGTAGGGCGAACACTGAAGCTTTCTTT,CASSSSGRANTEAFF,TRBV28,many,.,15,TRBJ1-1
TGTGCCAGCAAGAGGCAACTAGCGGGCCAGTTCTTC,CASKRQLAGQFF,TRBV12-3/TRBV12-4,.,TRBD2,12,TRBJ2-1
TGTGCCAGCAGCTTAGCTCGCACCCAAGAGACCCAGTACTTC,CASSLARTQETQYF,TRBV7-2,.,.,14,TRBJ2-5
TGTGCCAGCAGCTTCTTGGGGGGCGTCTACGAGCAGTACTTC,CASSFLGGVYEQYF,TRBV7-2,few,.,14,TRBJ2-7
TGCAGTGCTAGGGACACCGTTGAAACTGAAGCTTTCTTT,CSARDTVETEAFF,TRBV20-1,.,.,13,TRBJ1-1
TGTGCCAGCAGTTACCCTGGGGCCAACGTCCTGACTTTC,CASSYPGANVLTF,TRBV6-5,.,.,13,TRBJ2-6
TGTGCCAGCAGTTACGGGACTAGCGGGGCGTACATCACAGATACGCAGTATTTT,CASSYGTSGAYITDTQYF,TRBV6-2/TRBV6-3,.,TRBD2,18,TRBJ2-3
TGTGCCAGCTCACCAGGTAAAGCGTCGGATACGCAGTATTTT,CASSPGKASDTQYF,TRBV18,.,.,14,TRBJ2-3
TGTGCCAGCAGCCGCAGGACGGGAAACTATGGCTACACCTTC,CASSRRTGNYGYTF,TRBV6-2/TRBV6-3,.,.,14,TRBJ1-2
TGTGCCAGCAGCTTGCTTGCGGGGGCGCGCACAGATACGCAGTATTTT,CASSLLAGARTDTQYF,TRBV5-6,.,.,16,TRBJ2-3
TGCAGTGCTAGTGGGGGAACTCGCACAGATACGCAGTATTTT,CSASGGTRTDTQYF,TRBV20-1,.,.,14,TRBJ2-3
TGCAGTGCTAGGGGGCCGGGTGAGCAGTTCTTC,CSARGPGEQFF,TRBV20-1,.,.,11,TRBJ2-1
TGCAGTGTGAGACCAAGCCCCCGGGTCGATACGCAGTATTTT,CSVRPSPRVDTQYF,TRBV20-1,.,.,14,TRBJ2-3
TGTGCCAGCAGTTTAGAAGGGACAGGGGGTAGCTATGGCTACACCTTC,CASSLEGTGGSYGYTF,TRBV27,.,TRBD1,16,TRBJ1-2
TGTGCCAGCAGTCGAAATAGCAATCAGCCCCAGCATTTT,CASSRNSNQPQHF,TRBV6-1,few,.,13,TRBJ1-5
TGTGCCAGCAGATTAAGATACGGCACAGATACGCAGTATTTT,CASRLRYGTDTQYF,TRBV27,.,.,14,TRBJ2-3